These 4 T cell receptor beta chains were all obtained from the same sample, sequenced in a study of early stage breast cancer tumors. Repertoires were generated with immunoSEQ multiplex PCR, while TCRdb's copy carries only in-frame clones and drops some. The table includes around 9,800 clones, about 80% detected once. The sample consisted of breast tumor tissue. The receptors were gathered from a person aged 70 to 85 with breast cancer.

V is TRBV1 and J is TRBJ2-5; TRBD2 was called by the table and not checked on the DNA. TRBV1 is a listed pseudogene. The CDR3 runs 16 residues. CDR3 bases: TGCACCAGCAGCCAAGATTACCCGGAGCGGGGGGCTACCCAGTACTTC. It encodes CTSSQDYPERGATQYF.

The chain carries TRBV11-2 and TRBJ1-1; no clear D. The CDR3 contains 15 residues. Germline V lookup: CDR1 SGHAT, CDR2 FQNNGV. Trimming cost V 1 base and J 0 bases, with 9 bases left between them. This CDR3 reads CASSLGAIMNTEAFF. In DNA, the CDR3 is TGTGCCAGCAGCTTAGGAGCCATTATGAACACTGAAGCTTTCTTT. The whole variable domain, filled in from reference TRBV11-2 and TRBJ1-1, reads EAGVAQSPRYKIIEKRQSVAFWCNPISGHATLYWYQQILGQGPKLLIQFQNNGVVDDSQLPKDRFSAERLKGVDSTLKIQPAKLEDSAVYLCASSLGAIMNTEAFFGQGTRLTVV.

The chain recombines TRBV29-1 with TRBJ1-3, with 8 bases lining up with TRBD1. The V segment lost 4 bases and the J segment 2 bases; nucleotides outside the gene matches: 7. Germline assignment: CDR1 SQVTM and CDR2 ANQGSEA. The CDR3 loop spans 15 amino acids. CDR3 residues: CSVASRTGPGNTIYF. The DNA of the CDR3 is TGCAGCGTTGCATCCCGGACAGGGCCTGGAAACACCATATATTTT.

This rearrangement joins TRBV20-1 to TRBJ2-7; D possibly corresponds to TRBD2 (6 bases). CDR3 length: 11 residues. The germline CDR1 and CDR2 sequences are DFQATT and SNEGSKA (reference sequence). V gave up 6 bases and J gave up 9 bases, with 15 bases separating them. CDR3 residues: CSAGGSTVQYF. The CDR3 DNA sequence: TGCAGTGCCGGAGGGTCGACAGTGCAGTACTTC.